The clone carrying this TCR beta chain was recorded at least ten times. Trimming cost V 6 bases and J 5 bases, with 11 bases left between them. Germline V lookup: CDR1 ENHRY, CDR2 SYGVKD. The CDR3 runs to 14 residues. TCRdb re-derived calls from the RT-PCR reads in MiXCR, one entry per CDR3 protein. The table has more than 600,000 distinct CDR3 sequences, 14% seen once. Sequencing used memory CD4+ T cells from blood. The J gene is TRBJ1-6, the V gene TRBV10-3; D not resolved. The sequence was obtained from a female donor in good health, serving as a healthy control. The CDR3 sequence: CAISLEANNSPLHF. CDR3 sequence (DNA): TGTGCCATCAGCCTCGAGGCGAATAATTCACCCCTCCACTTT.